This T cell receptor beta chain was captured in a study of glioma-infiltrating T cells (dated by TCRdb to the mid-2010s). Regarding the research as a whole: Low-grade gliomas were WHO grade II oligodendrogliomas or astrocytomas, and glioblastomas were WHO grade IV tumors sampled at initial rather than recurrent diagnosis. Before surgery, glioma patients were given dexamethasone for six or fewer days. Blood libraries targeted roughly 4- to 11-fold sequencing coverage of 950,000 to 1,000,000 peripheral T cells. Glioma tissue, non-neoplastic brain tissue and matched peripheral blood mononuclear cells were used as sources from which TCR alpha- and beta-chain repertoires were sequenced. To measure how far tissue and blood T-cell populations diverged, each tissue-infiltrating repertoire was compared against the peripheral blood repertoire of the same patient. The paired cohort was made up of three low-grade glioma patients, about 8 primary glioblastoma patients and three non-glioma patients who contributed non-neoplastic brain tissue.

A word on this clonotype: Its recognized antigen is unknown. Per-nucleotide qualities are absent, and no much larger clonotype sits a single base away.

The germline V gene encodes CDR1 LNHDA and CDR2 SQIVND (reference sequence). The junction shows trimming of 5 bases on V and 9 bases on J, and the gene matches do not reach 10 bases of it. Counted from cysteine to phenylalanine, this CDR3 has 14 amino acids. The sequence is cut down to CDR3 DNA, 42 bases in frame from base 1. TCR alpha and beta CDR3 regions were amplified with the iRepertoire nested amplicon-rescue multiplex PCR (arm-PCR) platform from RNA. The input for one-step reverse transcription and amplification was roughly 90-450 ng of either tissue mRNA or PBMC total RNA. After bead purification, a secondary multiplex PCR added Illumina adapters, and libraries were gel-purified between 200 and 400 bp. The libraries contained internal 6-nucleotide barcodes that were used for demultiplexing. Sequencing of the libraries was done on an Illumina MiSeq using 2x220 or 2x250 nucleotide paired-end reads. The study's own analysis went as follows. Paired reads were merged using FLASH 1.2.11 and aligned with BWA-MEM to the GRCh37 human genome, and TRA and TRB reads were then extracted. An IMGT-derived reference of cassette sequences and CDR3 motifs, with pseudogenes included, was used for V and J assignment. Three-frame translation of reads was performed, and productive CDR3s were defined as those with a C...FGXG motif and no stop codons. Unique combinations of V-J cassette pair and CDR3 amino acid sequence were defined as clonotypes. Reads were filtered by Hamming distance, thresholded by each sample's sequence error rate in mapped regions. Using fastp trimming at Q25 and MiXCR clonotype assembly, TCRdb reanalyzed the public sequencing data and kept in-frame beta chains. Records with the same CDR3 protein are collapsed into one entry carrying the most frequent genes and DNA. The V and J calls follow TCRdb's processing rather than the paper's. Recorded for this sample are a few hundred thousand distinct CDR3 sequences; about 40% of them occurred a single time. Of the sample, 12% falls within the top ten clones.

Immediately after resection, surgical brain or tumor specimens were cryofrozen in liquid nitrogen, and peripheral blood cells were collected at the same time. The investigation overall reported the following: VJ-independent divergence between tissue and blood was found to be below expectation in non-neoplastic patients but above expectation in all gliomas, particularly low-grade gliomas. Patients with low tissue-blood divergence were marked by a signature set of shared blood CDR3 motifs, and this signature set was depleted in highly divergent patients. Very few CDR3 sequences were found to be shared between tissue and blood, and this scarcity was attributed to high CDR3 diversity and limited sampling. Group comparisons rested on small numbers: three non-neoplastic, three low-grade glioma and fewer than 10 glioblastoma patients.

This clonotype was sampled from a human donor with low-grade glioma or glioblastoma, undergoing nonglioma brain surgery, or in good health (not recorded which). Material for sequencing was glioma tissue, nonneoplastic brain tissue, or PBMCs (not recorded which). The receptor chain draws on TRBV19 and TRBJ1-5, with 7 middle bases fitting TRBD1. The CDR3 region: CASSLGDSSVPQHF. The DNA reads TGTGCCAGTAGTCTAGGGGACAGTTCGGTGCCCCAGCATTTT.